The sequence of this T cell receptor beta chain was determined in a study of control samples from healthy donors and cancer patients. Repertoires were generated with immunoSEQ multiplex PCR, while TCRdb's copy carries only in-frame clones and drops some. In the table there are more than 150,000 clones, 93% of which are singletons. Only a few counts were recorded for this clone. Other DNA sequences in this specimen translate into the identical CDR3. Sample: blood. The sequence derives from a man in his fifties or sixties in good health.

This chain's CDR3 is CASSQDPRGGQPQHF. As DNA, the CDR3 is TGTGCCAGCAGCCAAGATCCCAGGGGGGGTCAGCCCCAGCATTTT. The rearrangement uses TRBV4-2 and TRBJ1-5; 7 positions match TRBD1. The germline V gene has CDR1 LGHNA and CDR2 YNFKEQ. The CDR3 covers 15 residues. V lost 0 bases to trimming and J lost 6 bases; unmatched junction nucleotides: 5.